The 6 T cell receptor beta chains in this list originate from one sample, sequenced in a study of technical replicates of blood from several donors. Clones were read by immunoSEQ multiplex PCR, and TCRdb kept only the in-frame ones, dropping some. The sample records about 80,000 clones, 97% being singletons. Sequenced sample: T cells isolated from PBMCs. The receptor set was obtained from a human donor in good health.

The chain employs TRBV29-1 and TRBJ1-1, with TRBD1 matching 7 bases. Germline CDR1 reads SQVTM; CDR2 reads ANQGSEA. V gave up 8 bases and J gave up 2 bases; unmatched junction bases: 14. The CDR3 extends over 15 amino acids. The CDR3 nucleotides are TGCAGCTCAAGGGGGCATAGCGCCTCAAACACTGAAGCTTTCTTT. Protein sequence: CSSRGHSASNTEAFF. Full variable domain (outside the CDR3, taken from reference TRBV29-1 and TRBJ1-1): SAVISQKPSRDICQRGTSLTIQCQVDSQVTMMFWYRQQPGQSLTLIATANQGSEATYESGFVIDKFPISRPNLTFSTLTVSNMSPEDSSIYLCSSRGHSASNTEAFFGQGTRLTVV.

The rearrangement joins TRBV2 to TRBJ2-1, with TRBD2 matching over 14 bases. This CDR3 is 17 amino acids long. From germline, CDR1 is SNHLY and CDR2 FYNNEI. Germline trimming cut 8 bases from V and 7 bases from J; bases unmatched to any gene: 13. DNA of the CDR3: TGTGCCAGCCAGAGATGGGGACTAGCGGGAGAGGGAAATGAGCAGTTCTTC. It yields the protein CASQRWGLAGEGNEQFF.

The chain has TRBV19 and TRBJ2-2, with 7 bases fitting TRBD1. The CDR3 is made up of 15 amino acids. Germline V gene lookup returns CDR1 LNHDA and CDR2 SQIVND (reference sequence). The ends lost 4 bases at V and 0 bases at J; junction bases unmatched: 2. The CDR3: CASSTQGANTGELFF. As DNA, the CDR3 is TGTGCCAGTAGTACTCAGGGGGCGAACACCGGGGAGCTGTTTTTT.

The rearrangement links TRBV11-3 to TRBJ1-1, with unresolved D. The CDR3 totals 13 residues. The germline V and J ends were trimmed by 0 bases and 8 bases, with 10 bases remaining between them. Germline CDR1 and CDR2: SGHNT and YENEEA. CDR3 loop: CASSLDSGIEAFF. The CDR3, as DNA: TGTGCCAGCAGCTTAGATTCCGGGATCGAAGCTTTCTTT.

The chain combines TRBV25-1 with TRBJ2-7; 8 nucleotides match TRBD1. The CDR3 is made up of 13 amino acids. The germline gives CDR1 MGHDK, CDR2 SYGVNS. V was clipped by 8 bases and J by 5 bases; unmatched bases: 8. The CDR3 sequence: CASCGQGGNEQYF. Written as DNA, the CDR3 is TGTGCCAGCTGCGGACAGGGTGGCAACGAGCAGTACTTC.

The V call is TRBV6-5, the J call TRBJ1-5; tentative D call: TRBD1 (5 bases). Germline values: CDR1 MNHEY, CDR2 SVGAGI. This CDR3 is 13 amino acids long. Trimming stripped 4 bases from V and 3 bases from J, with 7 bases between. The CDR3 protein is CASSSQDNQPQHF. The CDR3 region has the DNA TGTGCCAGCAGTTCACAGGACAATCAGCCCCAGCATTTT.